The 32 T cell receptor beta chains in this list originate from one sample, sequenced in a study of OX40 agonist ivuxolimab in advanced cancers. The protocol used for the library was the immunoSEQ multiplex PCR assay. TCRdb took over this immuneACCESS table, retaining in-frame rearrangements with V and J assigned. Such tables are incomplete; in checked studies, under half of the missing clones stem from an unresolved V gene, and the remainder is unexplained. Recorded for this sample are some 19,000 clones; roughly 80% of them occurred a single time. Of the sample, roughly 25% is held by the ten largest clones. Sequencing used CD4+ or CD8+ T cells sorted from blood, obtained in a trial of the OX40 agonist ivuxolimab. These receptors all come from an adult with an advanced solid tumor such as melanoma, head and neck, liver or kidney cancer.

The chain uses TRBV6-4 and TRBJ1-1; possible D gene TRBD1, 5 bases. The germline gives CDR1 MRHNA, CDR2 SNTAGT. Trimming removed 6 bases from V and 2 bases from J, with 10 bases in between. This CDR3 spans 13 amino acids. The CDR3 loop reads CASSDGGNTEAFF. DNA of the CDR3: TGTGCCAGCAGCGATGGGGGAAACACTGAAGCTTTCTTT.

The chain recombines TRBV21-1 with TRBJ1-1. TRBV21-1 is a pseudogene segment. The CDR3 covers 15 residues. CDR3 protein: CASRLLVATRTEAFF. The DNA for the CDR3 is TGTGCCAGCAGATTGCTCGTAGCTACTCGCACTGAAGCTTTCTTT.

This rearrangement joins TRBV2 to TRBJ2-6; D might be TRBD1 (6 bases). Trimming left V 7 bases short and J 0 bases short, with 10 bases between. The CDR3 loop spans 15 amino acids. Germline values: CDR1 SNHLY, CDR2 FYNNEI. CDR3 in amino acids: CASTTTGSGANVLTF. CDR3 DNA sequence: TGTGCCAGCACCACGACAGGCTCTGGGGCCAACGTCCTGACTTTC.

The V call is TRBV5-6, the J call TRBJ2-2, with unresolved D. The V end was cut by 2 bases, the J end by 0 bases, with 5 bases between. Germline-derived CDR1 and CDR2 are SGHDT and YYEEEE. This CDR3 comprises 14 residues. CDR3 nucleotides: TGTGCCAGCAGCTTTGGTCCGAACACCGGGGAGCTGTTTTTT. It translates to CASSFGPNTGELFF.

The chain carries TRBV2 and TRBJ1-4; unclear D gene. Germline CDR1 is SNHLY and CDR2 is FYNNEI. Trimming cost V 6 bases and J 5 bases, with 7 bases left between them. The CDR3 runs 12 residues. The CDR3 is CASRAENEKLFF. The CDR3 coding sequence is TGTGCCAGCAGAGCGGAGAATGAAAAACTGTTTTTT.

This chain links TRBV28 with TRBJ1-6; D remains unclear. Germline loops: CDR1 MDHEN, CDR2 SYDVKM. This CDR3 comprises 14 residues. V was cut by 5 bases and J by 4 bases, with 9 bases left in between. DNA of the CDR3: TGTGCCAGCAGTCAAGACAAATATAATTCACCCCTCCACTTT. Translating gives CASSQDKYNSPLHF. Complete variable domain (other parts from reference TRBV28 and TRBJ1-6): DVKVTQSSRYLVKRTGEKVFLECVQDMDHENMFWYRQDPGLGLRLIYFSYDVKMKEKGDIPEGYSVSREKKERFSLILESASTNQTSMYLCASSQDKYNSPLHFGNGTRLTVT.

The V and J genes are TRBV13 and TRBJ2-2; D gene ambiguous. Germline CDR1 reads PRHDT; CDR2 reads FYEKMQ (reference sequence). Trimming cost V 0 bases and J 7 bases, with 9 bases left between them. The CDR3 consists of 14 residues. In DNA form, the CDR3 reads TGTGCCAGCAGCTTAGGCTTGACCTTCGGGGAGCTGTTTTTT. The encoded protein is CASSLGLTFGELFF.

The rearrangement joins TRBV7-2 to TRBJ1-1, with unresolved D. This CDR3 region has 14 residues. V lost 2 bases to trimming and J lost 1 base, with 8 bases between them. The germline V gene encodes CDR1 SGHTA and CDR2 FQGNSA. This chain's CDR3 is CASSLSPRNTEAFF. The DNA of the CDR3 is TGTGCCAGCAGCTTAAGCCCTCGGAACACTGAAGCTTTCTTT.

The chain carries TRBV28 and TRBJ2-5; 11 bases are a match to TRBD2. The V segment lost 6 bases and the J segment 8 bases; nucleotides outside the gene matches: 17. Germline assignment: CDR1 MDHEN and CDR2 SYDVKM. The CDR3 is 17 residues long. CDR3 in amino acids: CASSHLPGLAVHNTQYF. The CDR3 DNA follows: TGTGCCAGCAGCCACCTTCCGGGACTAGCGGTCCACAACACCCAGTACTTC.

The sample holds a few counts of this clone. This sequence joins TRBV5-4 and TRBJ2-7; the D is unclear. The V end was cut by 3 bases, the J end by 3 bases, with 7 bases between. In germline, CDR1 is SGHNT, CDR2 YYREEE (reference sequence). The CDR3 contains 12 residues. Here the CDR3 reads CASSWGGYEQYF. CDR3 nucleotide sequence: TGTGCCAGCAGCTGGGGTGGCTACGAGCAGTACTTC.

The chain couples TRBV7-9 to TRBJ2-7, with 9 nucleotides matching TRBD1. The J segment lost 3 bases and the V segment lost 4 bases, leaving 4 bases of the junction unmatched. In germline, CDR1 is SEHNR, CDR2 FQNEAQ (reference sequence). This CDR3 is built from 14 residues. CDR3 sequence reads: CASSSRDRDYEQYF. In nucleotides, the CDR3 is TGTGCCAGCAGCTCCCGGGACAGGGACTACGAGCAGTACTTC.

This clone showed up just a few times. The J gene is TRBJ2-1, the V gene TRBV6-6; weak D call: TRBD1 (6 bases). This CDR3 has 13 amino acids. Germline values: CDR1 MNHNY, CDR2 SVGAGI (reference sequence). V lost 5 bases to trimming and J lost 4 bases, with 9 bases between them. CDR3 nucleotides: TGTGCCAGCAGTATCACAGGGTACAATGAGCAGTTCTTC. Its protein product is CASSITGYNEQFF.

The chain employs TRBV13 and TRBJ1-2; possibly TRBD1 for D (5 bases). The CDR3 length is 13 residues. Germline V gene data show CDR1 as PRHDT and CDR2 as FYEKMQ (reference sequence). Trimming shortened V by 5 bases and J by 6 bases, and 13 bases separated the two germline ends. CDR3 nucleotide sequence: TGTGCCAGCAGCCGGGAGGGAGGGGATGGCTACACCTTC. Protein product: CASSREGGDGYTF. The full variable domain, rest sourced from reference TRBV13 and TRBJ1-2, is AAGVIQSPRHLIKEKRETATLKCYPIPRHDTVYWYQQGPGQDPQFLISFYEKMQSDKGSIPDRFSAQQFSDYHSELNMSSLELGDSALYFCASSREGGDGYTFGSGTRLTVV.

V usage is TRBV9 and J usage is TRBJ2-7; the match to TRBD2 covers 12 bases. V lost 5 bases to trimming and J lost 6 bases; unmatched junction nucleotides: 9. Per germline, CDR1 SGDLS and CDR2 YYNGEE. The CDR3 runs 15 residues. CDR3 amino acids: CASRVVKGLAGEQYF. Written as DNA, the CDR3 is TGTGCCAGCAGAGTTGTAAAGGGACTAGCGGGCGAGCAGTACTTC.

The V gene is TRBV14, the J gene TRBJ2-5; D might be TRBD1 or TRBD2, each matching 6 bases. CDR3 length: 16 amino acids. Germline CDR1 and CDR2: SGHDN and FVKESK. With 2 bases removed from V and 7 bases from J, the gap between germline ends came to 20 bases. In nucleotides, the CDR3 is TGTGCCAGCAGCCAACTCCTAGTACAGGGAGGCGGGACCCAGTACTTC. Translation gives CASSQLLVQGGGTQYF. Supplemented by reference TRBV14 and TRBJ2-5, the full variable domain reads EAGVTQFPSHSVIEKGQTVTLRCDPISGHDNLYWYRRVMGKEIKFLLHFVKESKQDESGMPNNRFLAERTGGTYSTLKVQPAELEDSGVYFCASSQLLVQGGGTQYFGPGTRLLVL.

This chain uses TRBV9 with TRBJ2-7; either TRBD1 or TRBD2 may supply D (5 bases each). Germline V gene sequence: CDR1 SGDLS, CDR2 YYNGEE. The CDR3 covers 14 residues. Trimming stripped 4 bases from V and 3 bases from J, with 14 bases between. CDR3 DNA sequence: TGTGCCAGCAGCTCAGGGTCAGGAGGCTACGAGCAGTACTTC. Translation: CASSSGSGGYEQYF.

The chain combines TRBV27 with TRBJ2-5, with D perhaps matching TRBD1 or TRBD2 (5 bases each). Trimming pared 6 bases from V and 4 bases from J, leaving 12 bases between. This CDR3 region has 13 residues. From germline, CDR1 is MNHEY and CDR2 SMNVEV (reference sequence). In DNA form, the CDR3 reads TGTGCCAGCAGATCGTCGGGGCCAGAGACCCAGTACTTC. Amino acid sequence: CASRSSGPETQYF.

This clone was seen just once. The rearrangement joins TRBV23-1 to TRBJ1-2, with D possibly being TRBD1 (5 bases). TRBV23-1 falls under the ORF class, with uncertain function. V was cut by 2 bases and J by 4 bases, with 11 bases left in between. The CDR3 has 14 amino acids. This CDR3 reads CASSQKQGSYGYTF. As DNA, the CDR3 is TGCGCCAGCAGTCAAAAGCAGGGTTCCTATGGCTACACCTTC.

The chain combines TRBV27 with TRBJ1-1; TRBD1 might be the D (5 bases). The V gene's germline CDR1 is MNHEY and CDR2 SMNVEV (reference sequence). V was pared by 4 bases and J by 1 base, with 7 bases between. This CDR3 comprises 13 residues. CDR3 residues: CASSYGQNTEAFF. CDR3 in DNA: TGTGCCAGCAGTTACGGACAGAACACTGAAGCTTTCTTT.

This clone appeared once. This rearrangement joins TRBV14 to TRBJ2-3, with 9 positions matching TRBD2. Per the germline V gene, CDR1 is SGHDN and CDR2 is FVKESK. Trimming cost V 7 bases and J 1 base; bases outside gene matches: 0. The CDR3 consists of 13 residues. The CDR3 here is CASKRGGTDTQYF. CDR3 sequence (DNA): TGTGCCAGCAAGCGGGGGGGCACAGATACGCAGTATTTT.

CDR3 residues: CASSAQGNGYTF. CDR3 coding DNA: TGTGCCAGCAGCGCCCAGGGAAATGGCTACACCTTC. The chain couples TRBV9 to TRBJ1-2; maybe TRBD1 (5 bases). V lost 3 bases to trimming and J lost 6 bases, with 9 bases between them. The CDR3 runs 12 residues. Germline assignment: CDR1 SGDLS and CDR2 YYNGEE.

The table lists this clone with a few counts. This chain connects TRBV27 to TRBJ1-1; tentatively, D is TRBD1 (6 bases). Trimming shortened V by 4 bases and J by 0 bases, and 9 bases separated the two germline ends. The length of the CDR3 is 14 residues. CDR1 MNHEY and CDR2 SMNVEV come from the germline V gene (reference sequence). CDR3 sequence reads: CASSSTGLNTEAFF. CDR3 coding DNA: TGTGCCAGCAGTTCGACAGGACTGAACACTGAAGCTTTCTTT.

The rearrangement links TRBV7-6 to TRBJ1-2; a weak D match, TRBD1 (6 bases). Per the germline V gene, CDR1 is SGHVS and CDR2 is FNYEAQ. The germline V and J ends were trimmed by 4 bases and 6 bases, with 15 bases remaining between them. CDR3 length: 14 amino acids. The CDR3 reads CASSSLGQQDGYTF. The CDR3 coding sequence is TGTGCCAGCAGCTCACTTGGACAGCAAGATGGCTACACCTTC.

By proportion, this clone is medium-sized (0.01 to 0.1%). The chain couples TRBV4-3 to TRBJ2-3; the D gene is possibly TRBD1 (6 bases). Germline V gives CDR1 LGHNA, CDR2 YSLEER. V lost 0 bases and J 4 bases, leaving 14 bases between the germline ends. This CDR3 is 16 amino acids long. CDR3 protein: CASSQDMGRGPDTQYF. DNA for the CDR3: TGCGCCAGCAGCCAAGATATGGGCAGGGGCCCAGATACGCAGTATTTT.

The chain is built from TRBV7-6 and TRBJ2-5; D gene uncertain. The CDR3 consists of 14 residues. V was shortened by 4 bases and J by 1 base, with 10 bases between the two germline ends. The germline gives CDR1 SGHVS, CDR2 FNYEAQ. In nucleotides, the CDR3 is TGTGCCAGCAGCTCCGGGCTGCTCCAAGAGACCCAGTACTTC. Protein sequence: CASSSGLLQETQYF.

The chain links TRBV7-6 to TRBJ1-1, with 10 positions matching TRBD1. This CDR3 has 14 residues. The V and J ends lost 2 bases and 4 bases, in that order; junction bases with no gene match: 1. Germline assignment: CDR1 SGHVS and CDR2 FNYEAQ. This CDR3 is CASSLRQGATEAFF. The CDR3 DNA sequence: TGTGCCAGCAGCTTACGACAGGGGGCCACTGAAGCTTTCTTT.

V is TRBV7-9 and J is TRBJ1-5, with 10 bases aligning to TRBD1. The CDR3 runs 16 residues. Germline V lookup: CDR1 SEHNR, CDR2 FQNEAQ (reference sequence). The V gene end was trimmed by 2 bases and the J gene end by 3 bases; junction bases not matched to a gene: 4. The chain's CDR3 is CASSLWDRGINQPQHF. Here the CDR3 DNA reads TGTGCCAGCAGCTTATGGGACAGGGGTATCAATCAGCCCCAGCATTTT.

V usage is TRBV4-3 and J usage is TRBJ2-5; D may correspond to TRBD1 or TRBD2 (6 bases each). Trimming took 1 base from V and 5 from J, leaving 14 bases between them. The CDR3 totals 15 residues. In germline, CDR1 is LGHNA, CDR2 YSLEER. The CDR3 nucleotides are TGCGCCAGCAGCCAAGGCACGGGGGCGGGGGAGACCCAGTACTTC. Translated, it gives CASSQGTGAGETQYF.

This clone was seen once. V usage is TRBV10-3 and J usage is TRBJ1-3; D not resolved. The CDR3 consists of 17 residues. The germline V gene has CDR1 ENHRY and CDR2 SYGVKD. Trimming removed 8 bases from V and 0 bases from J, with 20 bases in between. CDR3 residues: CAISRTLLERSGNTIYF. CDR3 DNA sequence: TGTGCCATCTCCCGGACCCTTTTGGAGCGCTCTGGAAACACCATATATTTT.

The rearrangement links TRBV11-2 to TRBJ1-1; D is possibly TRBD1 (6 bases). Germline V gene lookup returns CDR1 SGHAT and CDR2 FQNNGV. The CDR3 is 13 residues long. V was pared by 4 bases and J by 3 bases, with 9 bases between. The CDR3 is CASSYREDTEAFF. CDR3 nucleotides: TGTGCCAGCAGCTACAGGGAAGACACTGAAGCTTTCTTT.

The V gene is TRBV11-2, the J gene TRBJ2-7; tentatively, D is TRBD1 (5 bases). This CDR3 is built from 15 residues. Germline V gives CDR1 SGHAT, CDR2 FQNNGV. Trimming left V 5 bases short and J 6 bases short, with 20 bases between. DNA for the CDR3: TGTGCCAGCAGCCTCCGCTCCGCTGGGGCTAGCGAGCAGTACTTC. Encoded protein: CASSLRSAGASEQYF.

J is TRBJ2-1 and V is TRBV9; TRBD2 matches 9 bases. V shed 0 bases and J 2 bases; nucleotides not matched to a gene: 3. The CDR3 contains 16 residues. Germline CDR1 is SGDLS and CDR2 is YYNGEE. The DNA of the CDR3 is TGTGCCAGCAGCGTAGAGCGGGGGGCCCCCTACAATGAGCAGTTCTTC. This codes for CASSVERGAPYNEQFF.